This T cell receptor beta chain was identified during a study of CXCR3-negative and CXCR3-positive naive CD8 T cells. General study findings and limits: The study found more hydrophobic TRB CDR3s in CXCR3-positive naive cells than in CXCR3-negative naive cells. Diversity ran similarly high across both naive subsets but far lower in memory CD8+ cells. Naive CXCR3-negative cells resembled naive CXCR3-positive cells in TRBV-TRBJ usage; memory cells differed.

The CDR3 has 13 amino acids. The V gene's germline CDR1 is SGHRS and CDR2 YFSETQ. All CD8+ T cell subsets were sorted in triplicate at roughly 280,000 cells each. The study made its TRB cDNA libraries by 5' RACE, adding UMI labels. TCRdb reprocessed the 5' RACE reads and stores each CDR3 protein as one record, lacking DNA. This sample's table has about 110,000 distinct CDR3 sequences. Turning to this clonotype: Its antigen is currently unknown.

The TCR was taken from a human donor in good health. Some clones in this sample may be carry-over from other donors' samples. Sequencing was done on a sample of naive CXCR3+ CD8+ T cells from blood. Subset of the sample: CD45RO-CCR7+CD27+CD95- naive CD8+ T cells expressing CXCR3 (TNR3+). The J gene is TRBJ2-7, the V gene TRBV5-1; TCRdb outputs TRBD2, but without DNA this stays unchecked. The CDR3 protein is CASSPTVPYEQYF. The variable domain in full, with the rest retrieved from reference TRBV5-1 and TRBJ2-7, is KAGVTQTPRYLIKTRGQQVTLSCSPISGHRSVSWYQQTPGQGLQFLFEYFSETQRNKGNFPGRFSGRQFSNSRSEMNVSTLELGDSALYLCASSPTVPYEQYFGPGTRLTVT.